Each of the 29 T cell receptor beta chains below was sequenced from the same sample in a study of blood T cell repertoires in COVID-19. Sequencing was performed with immunoSEQ multiplex PCR; in TCRdb, only in-frame clones are kept and a portion is missing. Among about 280,000 clones listed, around 84% were seen once. Sequenced material: PBMCs or T cells enriched from blood (not recorded which). The source is a woman in her 50s who had recovered from COVID-19.

This sequence joins TRBV21-1 and TRBJ1-5; no check of the table's D call, TRBD1, against the DNA was made. TRBV21-1 is described as a pseudogene. The CDR3 length is 15 residues. This chain's CDR3 is CASSKANRVNQPQHF. In nucleotides, the CDR3 is TGTGCCAGCAGCAAAGCCAACAGAGTCAATCAGCCCCAGCATTTT.

The chain joins TRBV5-1 to TRBJ1-2, with 8 bases fitting TRBD1. Trimming cost V 5 bases and J 4 bases; bases outside gene matches: 10. There are 15 residues in the CDR3. CDR1 and CDR2 from the germline V gene are SGHRS and YFSETQ. CDR3 sequence (DNA): TGCGCCAGCAGGTCTACAGGGGGTATTAGCTATGGCTACACCTTC. Encoded protein: CASRSTGGISYGYTF.

This clone occurred once. The chain couples TRBV2 to TRBJ1-1; D call uncertain. The CDR3 has 14 residues. The V end was cut by 0 bases, the J end by 5 bases, with 10 bases between. Germline values: CDR1 SNHLY, CDR2 FYNNEI. DNA of the CDR3: TGTGCCAGCAGTGAAGCGAGGGTTAGGACTGAAGCTTTCTTT. It is translated as CASSEARVRTEAFF.

This chain joins TRBV3-1 (or the pseudogene TRBV3-2) and TRBJ2-7, with D tentatively TRBD1 (6 bases). V lost 4 bases and J 7 bases, leaving 38 bases between the germline ends. The CDR3 extends over 21 amino acids. Germline-derived CDR1 and CDR2 are LGHDT and YNNKEL (reference sequence). The CDR3 loop is CASSLIQVSFGSETGVEEQYF. The CDR3 DNA sequence: TGTGCCAGCAGCCTCATACAAGTCAGTTTTGGGTCCGAGACAGGCGTAGAGGAGCAGTACTTC.

The CDR3 region has the DNA TGCAGCGTTGTTCAGGGGGGAGAAAAACTGTTTTTT. Its protein is CSVVQGGEKLFF. The chain carries TRBV29-1 and TRBJ1-4; 7 bases match TRBD1. V gave up 4 bases and J gave up 8 bases; unmatched junction bases: 4. This CDR3 is 12 amino acids long. CDR1 and CDR2 from the germline V gene are SQVTM and ANQGSEA. Together with reference TRBV29-1 and TRBJ1-4, the CDR3 gives the full variable domain: SAVISQKPSRDICQRGTSLTIQCQVDSQVTMMFWYRQQPGQSLTLIATANQGSEATYESGFVIDKFPISRPNLTFSTLTVSNMSPEDSSIYLCSVVQGGEKLFFGSGTQLSVL.

The chain uses TRBV6-5 and TRBJ2-3; the D gene is possibly TRBD2 (6 bases). The CDR3 has 16 residues. The V gene's germline CDR1 is MNHEY and CDR2 SVGAGI. Trimming shortened V by 0 bases and J by 7 bases, and 17 bases separated the two germline ends. Written as DNA, the CDR3 is TGTGCCAGCAGTTACTCGAAAGAGAGTGGCGGGAATACGCAGTATTTT. Protein: CASSYSKESGGNTQYF.

The V and J genes are TRBV5-5 and TRBJ2-7; D unresolved. Between the trimmed V and J ends, which lost 0 bases and 0 bases, there was a span of 7 bases. The CDR3 length is 14 residues. Germline V gene data show CDR1 as SGHKS and CDR2 as YYEKEE (reference sequence). For the CDR3, the DNA is TGTGCCAGCAGCTTGGACTACCTCTCCTACGAGCAGTACTTC. Protein: CASSLDYLSYEQYF.

The chain couples TRBV19 to TRBJ1-1; tentative D call: TRBD1 (6 bases). The V gene lost 0 bases and the J gene lost 1 base, with 9 bases spanning the gap. The V gene's germline CDR1 is LNHDA and CDR2 SQIVND (reference sequence). This CDR3 has 15 amino acids. The CDR3 region has the DNA TGTGCCAGTAGTATAGAGACAGGCGGGAACACTGAAGCTTTCTTT. Translated, it gives CASSIETGGNTEAFF.

V and J are TRBV18 and TRBJ1-4; D is ambiguous. CDR3 length: 14 residues. V was pared by 2 bases and J by 10 bases, with 14 bases between. Germline CDR1 reads KGHSH; CDR2 reads LQKENI. For the CDR3, the DNA is TGTGCCAGCTCACCAAACACCTCGGGAGGAAAACTGTTTTTT. Translation: CASSPNTSGGKLFF.

The V and J genes are TRBV29-1 and TRBJ2-1; the D gene is possibly TRBD1 (5 bases). Germline lookup yields CDR1 SQVTM and CDR2 ANQGSEA. CDR3 size: 14 residues. Between the trimmed V and J ends, which lost 7 bases and 0 bases, there was a span of 13 bases. The CDR3 DNA reads as TGCAGCGCCAGGTTGCAGGGCTCCTACAATGAGCAGTTCTTC. This gives the protein CSARLQGSYNEQFF.

V usage is TRBV28 and J usage is TRBJ2-1, with 10 bases aligning to TRBD2. The CDR3 has 21 amino acids. Germline lookup yields CDR1 MDHEN and CDR2 SYDVKM. V lost 6 bases and J lost 1; bases outside the gene matches: 21. CDR3 sequence reads: CASSTLTSGAPSGGSYNEQFF. CDR3 sequence (DNA): TGTGCCAGCAGCACACTTACTAGCGGGGCCCCTTCGGGGGGGTCCTACAATGAGCAGTTCTTC.

This rearrangement joins TRBV18 to TRBJ2-4; 8 nucleotides line up with TRBD2. This CDR3 is 21 amino acids long. Unmatched junction bases numbered 22, after V lost 4 bases and J lost 2 bases. The V gene's germline CDR1 is KGHSH and CDR2 LQKENI. Here the CDR3 reads CASSLKPGLERLWVTKNIQYF. CDR3 coding DNA: TGTGCCAGCTCACTTAAACCGGGACTAGAACGTCTCTGGGTAACCAAAAACATTCAGTACTTC.

The J gene is TRBJ1-2, the V gene TRBV27, with 12 bases matching TRBD1. Germline V gives CDR1 MNHEY, CDR2 SMNVEV (reference sequence). This CDR3 contains 15 residues. V was clipped by 4 bases and J by 7 bases; unmatched bases: 7. DNA for the CDR3: TGTGCCAGCAGTTCGTCCGGGACAGGGGGCTCTGGCTACACCTTC. Amino acids: CASSSSGTGGSGYTF.

The rearrangement uses TRBV28 and TRBJ1-1; D unresolved. The germline gives CDR1 MDHEN, CDR2 SYDVKM. The CDR3 sequence is 14 residues long. Trimming took off 5 bases at V and 5 bases at J, with 15 bases between the two ends. CDR3 DNA: TGTGCCAGCAGTCCTCGCCTTGGCTTAACTGAAGCTTTCTTT. Translating it yields CASSPRLGLTEAFF.

This chain links TRBV19 with TRBJ2-5, with TRBD2 matching over 8 bases. CDR3 size: 15 residues. The V gene end was trimmed by 5 bases and the J gene end by 3 bases; junction bases not matched to a gene: 8. CDR1 is LNHDA and CDR2 is SQIVND in the germline V gene (reference sequence). In nucleotides, the CDR3 is TGTGCCAGTAGTTCTCCAGCGGGGGCCGAAGAGACCCAGTACTTC. Its translation: CASSSPAGAEETQYF.

V is TRBV5-6 and J is TRBJ1-5, with a weak D call TRBD1 (5 bases). In germline, CDR1 is SGHDT, CDR2 YYEEEE. CDR3 length equals 14 residues. V lost 1 base and J 7 bases, leaving 12 bases between the germline ends. This CDR3 reads CASSLLGRGQPQHF. The CDR3 nucleotides are TGTGCCAGCAGCTTGTTGGGTCGGGGGCAGCCCCAGCATTTT. Using reference TRBV5-6 and TRBJ1-5 for the parts outside the CDR3, the full variable domain is DAGVTQSPTHLIKTRGQQVTLRCSPKSGHDTVSWYQQALGQGPQFIFQYYEEEERQRGNFPDRFSGHQFPNYSSELNVNALLLGDSALYLCASSLLGRGQPQHFGDGTRLSIL.

This clone was recorded a few times. CDR3 loop: CASSLDSGEGSPLHF. DNA of the CDR3: TGCGCCAGCAGCTTGGATTCGGGGGAAGGCTCACCCCTCCACTTT. The rearrangement uses TRBV5-1 and TRBJ1-6; the D gene is possibly TRBD1 (5 bases). Deletions cut 0 bases from V and 10 bases from J, with 14 bases between. This CDR3 region has 15 residues. Germline values: CDR1 SGHRS, CDR2 YFSETQ.

The chain links TRBV6-5 to TRBJ2-2, with TRBD2 as a possible D gene (6 bases). CDR1 is MNHEY, CDR2 SVGAGI, per germline. The V end was cut by 9 bases, the J end by 6 bases, with 17 bases between. The CDR3 sequence is 14 residues long. The CDR3 sequence is CASRGRETAGELFF. The CDR3 nucleotides read TGTGCCAGTCGTGGGCGGGAAACTGCCGGGGAGCTGTTTTTT.

The rearrangement joins TRBV15 to TRBJ1-2; TRBD1 aligns across 8 bases. V lost 5 bases to trimming and J lost 14 bases; unmatched junction nucleotides: 13. The germline V gene encodes CDR1 LNHNV and CDR2 YYDKDF (reference sequence). CDR3 size: 13 residues. The CDR3 sequence: CATSPGRGPLGTF. In DNA form, the CDR3 reads TGTGCCACCAGCCCGGGCAGGGGGCCTCTGGGAACCTTC.

The V and J genes are TRBV5-6 and TRBJ2-1; no firm D call. This CDR3 comprises 12 residues. The ends were cut back, 2 bases at V and 9 bases at J, with 9 bases in the middle. Looked up from germline, CDR1 is SGHDT and CDR2 is YYEEEE. The CDR3 nucleotides read TGTGCCAGCAGCTTTCTAGAGGCTGAGCAGTTCTTC. This encodes CASSFLEAEQFF.

The CDR3 protein is CASRRDSSYNEQFF. CDR3 nucleotides: TGCGCCAGCAGACGCGATAGCTCCTACAATGAGCAGTTCTTC. This rearrangement joins TRBV10-2 to TRBJ2-1, with D unresolved. Germline V gene sequence: CDR1 WSHSY, CDR2 SAAADI. CDR3 length: 14 amino acids. The V end lost 6 bases, the J end lost 0 bases, and 9 bases lay between the germline ends.

The V gene is TRBV7-9, the J gene TRBJ1-2, with TRBD1 identical over 12 bases. The CDR3 is 16 residues long. Germline values: CDR1 SEHNR, CDR2 FQNEAQ (reference sequence). After removal of 5 bases from V and 4 bases from J, the junction contained 8 bases not matched to a gene. CDR3 sequence (DNA): TGTGCCAGCAGCCTAAACGGGGACAGGGGGCTCTATGGCTACACCTTC. This translates into CASSLNGDRGLYGYTF.

The chain has TRBV11-2 and TRBJ2-5; 9 nucleotides match TRBD1. The CDR3 runs to 14 residues. V lost 1 base, J lost 3 bases, and 0 bases stayed unmatched. The V gene's germline CDR1 is SGHAT and CDR2 FQNNGV. The DNA for the CDR3 is TGTGCCAGCAGCTTAGGACAGGGGGAAGAGACCCAGTACTTC. It codes for CASSLGQGEETQYF.

The chain is built from TRBV28 and TRBJ2-2; TRBD2 matches 14 bases. The V and J ends lost 8 bases and 4 bases, in that order; junction bases with no gene match: 15. The germline V gene has CDR1 MDHEN and CDR2 SYDVKM. The CDR3 loop spans 19 amino acids. The CDR3 nucleotides read TGTGCCAGCGGCGCATTGGGGACTAGCGGGGGCCTGCTCACCGGGGAGCTGTTTTTT. This encodes CASGALGTSGGLLTGELFF.

The chain combines TRBV30 with TRBJ1-3, with 7 positions matching TRBD1. V lost 5 bases, J lost 2 bases, and 6 bases stayed unmatched. From germline, CDR1 is GTSNPN and CDR2 SVGIG (reference sequence). CDR3 length: 14 amino acids. CDR3 sequence: CAWYDRVTGNTIYF. DNA of the CDR3: TGTGCCTGGTACGACAGGGTGACTGGAAACACCATATATTTT.

This CDR3 is CASRFAGFQETQYF. The DNA for the CDR3 is TGTGCCAGTCGTTTCGCGGGGTTCCAAGAGACCCAGTACTTC. V usage is TRBV27 and J usage is TRBJ2-5; tentative D call: TRBD2 (6 bases). The CDR3 covers 14 residues. V lost 9 bases, J lost 1 base, and 15 bases lay in between. The germline CDR1 and CDR2 sequences are MNHEY and SMNVEV (reference sequence).

The chain carries TRBV7-9 and TRBJ2-6, with D possibly matching TRBD2 (6 bases). In germline, CDR1 is SEHNR, CDR2 FQNEAQ (reference sequence). The CDR3 is 15 residues long. V lost 4 bases to trimming and J lost 8 bases, with 15 bases between them. The CDR3 bases are TGTGCCAGCAGCTCAACCGGGAGAAGATCCAACGTCCTGACTTTC. Protein product: CASSSTGRRSNVLTF.

V is TRBV10-3 and J is TRBJ1-2; tentative D call: TRBD1 (6 bases). Between the trimmed V and J ends, which lost 0 bases and 6 bases, there was a span of 8 bases. Germline loops: CDR1 ENHRY, CDR2 SYGVKD. CDR3 length equals 13 residues. The CDR3 DNA is TGTGCCATCAGTGAGTCACCAGGGGATGGCTACACCTTC. Protein product: CAISESPGDGYTF.

V and J are TRBV30 and TRBJ2-1; D possibly corresponds to TRBD2 (6 bases). There are 15 residues in the CDR3. CDR1 GTSNPN and CDR2 SVGIG come from the germline V gene (reference sequence). V was trimmed by 5 bases and J by 7 bases, leaving 21 bases between them. CDR3 sequence: CAWGRGVGVRNEQFF. In nucleotides, the CDR3 is TGTGCCTGGGGCCGCGGGGTGGGAGTGAGGAATGAGCAGTTCTTC. Full variable domain (rest looked up from reference TRBV30 and TRBJ2-1): SQTIHQWPATLVQPVGSPLSLECTVEGTSNPNLYWYRQAAGRGLQLLFYSVGIGQISSEVPQNLSASRPQDRQFILSSKKLLLSDSGFYLCAWGRGVGVRNEQFFGPGTRLTVL.